This section outlines one T cell receptor beta chain sequence together with its context. The ends lost 5 bases at V and 2 bases at J; junction bases unmatched: 2. This CDR3 has 13 amino acids. In germline, CDR1 is KGHSH, CDR2 LQKENI. The data originate from a study of blood T cell repertoires in COVID-19. As originally analysed: How many nucleated cells were present was estimated from reference gene primer amplification. Sequencing was performed with immunoSEQ multiplex PCR; in TCRdb, only in-frame clones are kept and a portion is missing. That table gives V, J and clone size, and the DNA gave D and trimming. Of about 140,000 clones in the sample, about 84% were seen once.

Input material: peripheral blood. The chain is built from TRBV18 and TRBJ1-2; TRBD1 agrees at 7 bases. This receptor was obtained from a human donor in a cohort sampled during active COVID-19. Here the CDR3 reads CASSSTGNYGYTF. The CDR3 nucleotides read TGTGCCAGCTCATCGACAGGGAACTATGGCTACACCTTC.